This paragraph reports one TCR beta chain. Its binding antigen is unknown. It has no much larger one-base neighbor in the sample; base qualities were not kept. A two-step multiplex PCR amplified TCR-beta CDR3 regions from genomic DNA, and the second step of the PCR added Illumina-compatible adaptors. TCR-beta immunosequencing was performed on an Illumina platform as a commercial immunoSEQ service. On the authors' methods: Two measures summarised the repertoires: productive clonality, and Top 10 Clones, meaning the percentage of T-cell templates coming from the ten most frequent sequences. Productive clonality ranged from 0 to 1, with 1 indicating a monoclonal population. Tumour-associated clones were defined as sequences comprising at least 0.1% of tumour T-cell templates but absent from matched non-adjacent lung, identified via log10 scatter plots. Analyses were done in GraphPad Prism7 and R, with Student's t-tests for two-group comparisons, ANOVA for stages, and linear regression for relationships. TCRdb's version of the immuneACCESS table is confined to in-frame rearrangements and falls short of the full clone set. An unresolved V gene accounts for under half of the shortfall where checked; the remainder is of unknown origin. The V and J calls and clone size were taken over from that table, and D and trimming were inferred from the DNA. Here the sample has around 4,700 clones; 76% occur a single time. 9.5% to 12% of the sample belongs to the ten largest clones.

Frozen aliquots of unsorted single-cell suspensions were used for genomic DNA extraction with the QIAamp DNA kit. The tumour samples consisted of surgically resected non-small cell lung cancer tissue. Tissues arrived within 2 hours of resection and were immediately processed into single-cell suspensions. Tissue was mechanically dissociated and enzymatically digested with DNase I, collagenase I and hyaluronidase for 25 to 35 minutes at 37 °C, then filtered and RBC-lysed. Trimming removed 5 bases from V and 0 bases from J, leaving 17 bases between the germline ends. Reading from cysteine to phenylalanine, the CDR3 counts 18 amino acids. CDR3 DNA is the only sequence kept; it has 54 bases, read in frame from the first base. CDR1 and CDR2 are drawn from the germline V gene (reference sequence): SGHAT, FQDESV. This sample is drawn from a study of immune cell composition in non-small cell lung cancer listed by TCRdb under 2017. Study-wide context: Histologic subtype, mainly lung adenocarcinoma or squamous cell carcinoma, was assigned on the basis of H&E together with p63, CK5, Napsin A and TTF-1 immunohistochemistry. In supplementary cohort #1, which comprised about eleven lung adenocarcinoma cases, paired tumour/lung TCR-beta sequencing was performed and TIL populations were generated so that tumour reactivity could be assessed. TCR-beta sequencing from Adaptive Biotechnologies was done on a few dozen paired sets of NSCLC tumour and non-adjacent lung specimens and on just over 25 tumour-only specimens. Four tumour specimens that had TCR-beta data belonged to rare histological subtypes and were left out of the subtype comparisons. Study-level results and caveats: No significant correlation was found between smoking pack-years and tumour TCR-beta clonality. Tumour-associated clones >0.5% occurred in nearly half of NSCLC cases: around 36% of adenocarcinomas versus 75% of squamous carcinomas. Top 10 clone scores and productive clonality were significantly higher in lung squamous cell carcinoma than in lung adenocarcinoma tumours. Across under 12 adenocarcinoma cases, the maximal tumour-associated clone frequency showed a strong correlation with TIL tumour reactivity, but overall clonality showed no such correlation. Only around ten cases were included in the reactivity cohort, and sequence sharing between tumour-reactive clones and the dominant in vivo tumour-associated clones was not shown.

The receptor chain draws on TRBV11-1 and TRBJ2-6; the D gene is perhaps TRBD2, from 6 matching bases. The sequence derives from a human donor with non-small cell lung cancer. Sequenced input: lung tumor tissue. This receptor has the CDR3 CASSRSRNSGSGANVLTF. At the DNA level, the sequence is TGTGCCAGCAGCCGATCAAGAAATAGCGGCTCTGGGGCCAACGTCCTGACTTTC.